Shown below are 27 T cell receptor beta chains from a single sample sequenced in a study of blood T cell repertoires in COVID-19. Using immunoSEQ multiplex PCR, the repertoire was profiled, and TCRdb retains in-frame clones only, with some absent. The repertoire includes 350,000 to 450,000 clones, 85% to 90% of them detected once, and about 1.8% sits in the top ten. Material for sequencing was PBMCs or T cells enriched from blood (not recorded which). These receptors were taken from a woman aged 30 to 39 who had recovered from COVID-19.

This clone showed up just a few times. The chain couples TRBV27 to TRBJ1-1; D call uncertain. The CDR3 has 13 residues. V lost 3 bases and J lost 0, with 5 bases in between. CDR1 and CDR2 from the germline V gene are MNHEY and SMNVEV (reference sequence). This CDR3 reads CASSFRVNTEAFF. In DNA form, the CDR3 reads TGTGCCAGCAGTTTTCGGGTGAACACTGAAGCTTTCTTT.

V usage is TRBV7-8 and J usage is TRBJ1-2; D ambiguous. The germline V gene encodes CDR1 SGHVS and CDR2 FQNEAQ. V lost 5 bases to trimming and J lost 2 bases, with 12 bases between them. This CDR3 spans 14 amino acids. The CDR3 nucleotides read TGTGCCAGCAGCCGACACGACGGGAACTATGGCTACACCTTC. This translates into CASSRHDGNYGYTF.

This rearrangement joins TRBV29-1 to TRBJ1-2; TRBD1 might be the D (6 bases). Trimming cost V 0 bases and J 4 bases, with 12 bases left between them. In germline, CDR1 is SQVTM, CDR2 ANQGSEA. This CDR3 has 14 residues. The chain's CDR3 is CSVEDQGPGYGYTF. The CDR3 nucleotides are TGCAGCGTTGAAGATCAGGGGCCCGGCTATGGCTACACCTTC.

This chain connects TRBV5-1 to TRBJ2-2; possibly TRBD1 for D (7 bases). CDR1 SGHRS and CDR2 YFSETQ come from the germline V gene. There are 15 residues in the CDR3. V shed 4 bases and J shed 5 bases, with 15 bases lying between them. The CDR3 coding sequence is TGCGCCAGCAGCGCGCTCCAGGGGGGAACCGGGGAGCTGTTTTTT. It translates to CASSALQGGTGELFF. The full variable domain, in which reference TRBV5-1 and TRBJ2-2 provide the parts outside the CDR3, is KAGVTQTPRYLIKTRGQQVTLSCSPISGHRSVSWYQQTPGQGLQFLFEYFSETQRNKGNFPGRFSGRQFSNSRSEMNVSTLELGDSALYLCASSALQGGTGELFFGEGSRLTVL.

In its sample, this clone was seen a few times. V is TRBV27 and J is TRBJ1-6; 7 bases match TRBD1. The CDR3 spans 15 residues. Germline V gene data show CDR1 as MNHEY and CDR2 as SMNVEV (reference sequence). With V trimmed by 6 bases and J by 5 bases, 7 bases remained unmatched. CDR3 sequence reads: CASSDLGQNNSPLHF. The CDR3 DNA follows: TGTGCCAGCAGCGACCTGGGACAGAATAATTCACCCCTCCACTTT.

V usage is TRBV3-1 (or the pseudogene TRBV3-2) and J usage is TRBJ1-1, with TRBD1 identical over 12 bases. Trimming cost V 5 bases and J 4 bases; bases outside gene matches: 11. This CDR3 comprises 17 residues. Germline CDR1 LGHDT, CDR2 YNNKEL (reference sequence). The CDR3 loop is CASSSLGDRGHRTEAFF. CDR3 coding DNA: TGTGCCAGCAGCTCACTCGGGGACAGGGGGCATCGCACTGAAGCTTTCTTT.

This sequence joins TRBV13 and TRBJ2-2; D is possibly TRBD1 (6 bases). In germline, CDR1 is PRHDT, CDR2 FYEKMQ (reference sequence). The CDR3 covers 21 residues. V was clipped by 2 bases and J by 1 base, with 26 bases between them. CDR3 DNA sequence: TGTGCCAGCAGCTTAATAGGTTTCGCTCCTGGGCTACAGGGGAACACCGGGGAGCTGTTTTTT. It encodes CASSLIGFAPGLQGNTGELFF.

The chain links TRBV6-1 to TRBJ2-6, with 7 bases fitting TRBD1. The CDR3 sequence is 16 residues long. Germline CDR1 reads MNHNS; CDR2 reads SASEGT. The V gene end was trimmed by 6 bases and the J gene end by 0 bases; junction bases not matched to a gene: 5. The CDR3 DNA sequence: TGTGCCAGCAGGGAATACAGGGGCTCTGGGGCCAACGTCCTGACTTTC. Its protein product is CASREYRGSGANVLTF.

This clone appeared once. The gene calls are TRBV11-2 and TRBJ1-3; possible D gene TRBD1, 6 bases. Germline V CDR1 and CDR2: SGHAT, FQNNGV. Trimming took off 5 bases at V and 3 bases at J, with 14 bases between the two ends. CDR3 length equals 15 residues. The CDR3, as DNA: TGTGCCAGCAGCGACCGGGACACACATGGAAACACCATATATTTT. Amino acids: CASSDRDTHGNTIYF.

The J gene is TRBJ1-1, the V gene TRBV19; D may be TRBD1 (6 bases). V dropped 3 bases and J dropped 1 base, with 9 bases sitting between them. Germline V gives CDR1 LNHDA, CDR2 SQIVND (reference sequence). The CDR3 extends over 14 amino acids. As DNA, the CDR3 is TGTGCCAGTAGTATTGGGGGCACGAACACTGAAGCTTTCTTT. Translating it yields CASSIGGTNTEAFF. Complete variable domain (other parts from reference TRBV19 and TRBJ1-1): DGGITQSPKYLFRKEGQNVTLSCEQNLNHDAMYWYRQDPGQGLRLIYYSQIVNDFQKGDIAEGYSVSREKKESFPLTVTSAQKNPTAFYLCASSIGGTNTEAFFGQGTRLTVV.

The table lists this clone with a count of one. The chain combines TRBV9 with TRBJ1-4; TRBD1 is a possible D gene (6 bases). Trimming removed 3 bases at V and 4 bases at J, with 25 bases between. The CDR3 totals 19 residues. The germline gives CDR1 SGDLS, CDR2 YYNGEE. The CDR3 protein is CASSAWGGAYIPSNEKLFF. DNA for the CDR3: TGTGCCAGCAGCGCCTGGGGGGGGGCGTATATCCCAAGTAATGAAAAACTGTTTTTT.

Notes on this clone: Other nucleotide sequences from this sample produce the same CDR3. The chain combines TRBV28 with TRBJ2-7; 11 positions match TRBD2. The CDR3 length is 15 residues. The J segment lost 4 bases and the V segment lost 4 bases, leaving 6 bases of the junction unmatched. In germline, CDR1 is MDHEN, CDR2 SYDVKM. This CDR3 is CASSSIAGGLYEQYF. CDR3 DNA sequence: TGTGCCAGCAGTTCCATAGCGGGAGGGCTGTACGAGCAGTACTTC.

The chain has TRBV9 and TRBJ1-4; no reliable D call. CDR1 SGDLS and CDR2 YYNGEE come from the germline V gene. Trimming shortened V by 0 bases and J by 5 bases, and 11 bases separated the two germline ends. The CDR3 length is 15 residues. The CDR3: CASSVDPGNNEKLFF. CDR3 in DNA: TGTGCCAGCAGCGTAGACCCGGGAAACAATGAAAAACTGTTTTTT.

Written as DNA, the CDR3 is TGTGCCAGCAGTTCGCGCCGGGGGGTGAAGGAGCAGTACTTC. Translating gives CASSSRRGVKEQYF. The rearrangement joins TRBV6-5 to TRBJ2-7, with TRBD2 matching over 7 bases. Looked up from germline, CDR1 is MNHEY and CDR2 is SVGAGI. The length of the CDR3 is 14 residues. Trimming cost V 4 bases and J 7 bases; bases outside gene matches: 10.

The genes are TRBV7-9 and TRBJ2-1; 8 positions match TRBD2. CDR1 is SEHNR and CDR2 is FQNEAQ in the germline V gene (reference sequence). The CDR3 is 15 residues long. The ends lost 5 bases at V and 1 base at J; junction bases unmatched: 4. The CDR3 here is CASSHREGSYNEQFF. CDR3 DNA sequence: TGTGCCAGCAGCCATCGGGAGGGGTCCTACAATGAGCAGTTCTTC. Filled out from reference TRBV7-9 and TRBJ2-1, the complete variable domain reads DTGVSQNPRHKITKRGQNVTFRCDPISEHNRLYWYRQTLGQGPEFLTYFQNEAQLEKSRLLSDRFSAERPKGSFSTLEIQRTEQGDSAMYLCASSHREGSYNEQFFGPGTRLTVL.

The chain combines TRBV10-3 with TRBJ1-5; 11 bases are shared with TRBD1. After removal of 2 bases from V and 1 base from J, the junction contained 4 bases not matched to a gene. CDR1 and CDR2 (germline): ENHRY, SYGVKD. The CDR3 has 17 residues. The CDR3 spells CAISEGQGAGSNQPQHF. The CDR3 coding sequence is TGTGCCATCAGTGAGGGACAGGGGGCGGGCAGCAATCAGCCCCAGCATTTT.

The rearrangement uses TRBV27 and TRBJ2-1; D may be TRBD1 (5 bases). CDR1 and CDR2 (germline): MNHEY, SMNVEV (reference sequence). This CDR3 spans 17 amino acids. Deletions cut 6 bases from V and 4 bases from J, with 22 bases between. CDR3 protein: CASSQGLYRSAYNEQFF. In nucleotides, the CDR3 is TGTGCCAGCAGCCAAGGCCTTTACAGGAGCGCATACAATGAGCAGTTCTTC.

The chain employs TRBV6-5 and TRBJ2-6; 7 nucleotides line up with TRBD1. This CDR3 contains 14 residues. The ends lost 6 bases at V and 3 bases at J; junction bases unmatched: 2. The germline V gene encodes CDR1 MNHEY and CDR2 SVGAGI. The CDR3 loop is CASSRTGGANVLTF. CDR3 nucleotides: TGTGCCAGCAGCCGGACAGGTGGGGCCAACGTCCTGACTTTC.

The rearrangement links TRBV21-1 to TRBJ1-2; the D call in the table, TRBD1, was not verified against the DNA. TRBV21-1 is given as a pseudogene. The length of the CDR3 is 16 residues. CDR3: CASSRKPGQGRQGYTF. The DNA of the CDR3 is TGTGCCAGCAGCAGAAAACCGGGACAGGGTAGGCAAGGCTACACCTTC.

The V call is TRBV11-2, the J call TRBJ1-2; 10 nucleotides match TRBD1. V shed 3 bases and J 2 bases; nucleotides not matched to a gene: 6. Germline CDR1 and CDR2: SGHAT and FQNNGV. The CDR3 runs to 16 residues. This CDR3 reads CASSFAEGQGNYGYTF. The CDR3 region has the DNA TGTGCCAGCAGCTTCGCGGAGGGACAGGGGAACTATGGCTACACCTTC.

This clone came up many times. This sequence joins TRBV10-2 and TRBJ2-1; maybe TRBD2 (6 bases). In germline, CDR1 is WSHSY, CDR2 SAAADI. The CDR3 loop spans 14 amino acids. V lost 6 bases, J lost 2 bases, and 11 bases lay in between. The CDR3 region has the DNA TGCGCCAGCAGGGCAGCGGGCCCCTACAATGAGCAGTTCTTC. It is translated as CASRAAGPYNEQFF.

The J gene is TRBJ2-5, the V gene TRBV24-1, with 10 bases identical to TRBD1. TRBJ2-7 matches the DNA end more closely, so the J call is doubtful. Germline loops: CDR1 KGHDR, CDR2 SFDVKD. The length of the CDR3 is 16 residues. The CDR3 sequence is CATSDSPGTGVHEQYF. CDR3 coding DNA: TGTGCCACCAGTGATTCTCCCGGGACAGGGGTTCACGAGCAGTACTTC.

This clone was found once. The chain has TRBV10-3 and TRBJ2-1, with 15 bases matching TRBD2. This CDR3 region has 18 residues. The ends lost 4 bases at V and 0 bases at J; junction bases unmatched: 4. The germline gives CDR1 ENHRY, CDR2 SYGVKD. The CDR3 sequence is CAISAGLAGGPSYNEQFF. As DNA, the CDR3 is TGTGCCATCAGTGCCGGACTAGCGGGAGGGCCCTCCTACAATGAGCAGTTCTTC.

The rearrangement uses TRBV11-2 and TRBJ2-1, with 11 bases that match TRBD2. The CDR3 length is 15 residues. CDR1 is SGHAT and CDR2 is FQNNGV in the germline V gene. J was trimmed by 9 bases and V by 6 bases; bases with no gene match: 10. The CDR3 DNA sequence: TGTGCCAGCAGGGTAGCGGGGGGGACACGGGGTGAGCAGTTCTTC. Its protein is CASRVAGGTRGEQFF.

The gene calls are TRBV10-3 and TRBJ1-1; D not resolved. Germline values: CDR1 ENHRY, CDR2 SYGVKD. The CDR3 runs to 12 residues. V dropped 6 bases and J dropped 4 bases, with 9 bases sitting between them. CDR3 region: CAIRDEATEAFF. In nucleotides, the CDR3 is TGTGCCATCAGGGATGAGGCCACTGAAGCTTTCTTT.

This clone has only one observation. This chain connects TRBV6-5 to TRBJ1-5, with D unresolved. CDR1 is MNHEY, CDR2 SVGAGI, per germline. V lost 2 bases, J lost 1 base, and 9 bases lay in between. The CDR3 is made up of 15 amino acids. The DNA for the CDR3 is TGTGCCAGCAGTTACCCGGGAAGGAGCAATCAGCCCCAGCATTTT. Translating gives CASSYPGRSNQPQHF.

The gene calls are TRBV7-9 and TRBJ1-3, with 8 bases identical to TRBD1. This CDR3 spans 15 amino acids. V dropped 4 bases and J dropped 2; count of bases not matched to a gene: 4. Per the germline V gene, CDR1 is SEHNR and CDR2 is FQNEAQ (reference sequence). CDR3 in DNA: TGTGCCAGCAGCTCCCTGGGACAGGCTGGAAACACCATATATTTT. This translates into CASSSLGQAGNTIYF.